A single T cell receptor (beta chain) is shown here with its context. The antigen it binds to is not known. Per-base qualities were not stored, and no clone one base away is much larger. The data were obtained in a study of T cell changes during pregnancy in multiple sclerosis (dated by TCRdb to the late 2010s). Regarding the complete study: The study looked at changes in the T cell repertoire across pregnancy in women with multiple sclerosis.

The CDR3 holds 13 amino acids from the cysteine to the phenylalanine. Just CDR3 DNA is preserved here, 39 bases in frame from base 1. For CDR1 and CDR2, the germline V gene lists SGHRS and YFSETQ. Between the V and J ends, shortened by 7 bases and 2 bases respectively, the junction contains 10 bases. The library was built by means of the immunoSEQ multiplex PCR assay. As stored in TCRdb, this immuneACCESS dataset retains in-frame rearrangements with V and J assigned. A fraction of the clones does not appear; measured against another copy, unresolved V genes explain less than half of the discrepancy, and the remainder lacks a known reason. The sample table shows tens of thousands of clones, and around 80% are seen once. Around 0.65% of the sample lies in the top ten.

The chain couples TRBV5-1 to TRBJ2-1; TRBD2 is a possible D gene, resting on 5 matching bases. This material consisted of CD4+ T cells from peripheral blood mononuclear cells, taken before pregnancy. This TCR derives from a female donor with multiple sclerosis, enrolled in a pregnancy study. For the CDR3, the sequence is CASRTGTYNEQFF. The DNA is TGCGCCAGCCGGACGGGAACCTACAATGAGCAGTTCTTC. Full variable domain (CDR3 extended with the reference TRBV5-1 and TRBJ2-1 proteins): KAGVTQTPRYLIKTRGQQVTLSCSPISGHRSVSWYQQTPGQGLQFLFEYFSETQRNKGNFPGRFSGRQFSNSRSEMNVSTLELGDSALYLCASRTGTYNEQFFGPGTRLTVL.